Following are 4 T cell receptor beta chains from one sample sequenced in a study of blood T cell repertoires in COVID-19. The repertoire was sequenced with immunoSEQ multiplex PCR; TCRdb's copy has only in-frame clones and lacks some. The sample comprises approximately 180,000 clones, more than 70% of which are singletons, and 5.5% to 7% rests with the top ten. The sample was peripheral blood. The receptor source for this set is a man in his forties with active or convalescent COVID-19.

This chain uses TRBV2 with TRBJ2-2, with TRBD1 matching over 8 bases. V dropped 6 bases and J dropped 0; count of bases not matched to a gene: 3. This CDR3 has 15 amino acids. Germline V lookup: CDR1 SNHLY, CDR2 FYNNEI. The CDR3 sequence: CASSRTGTNTGELFF. CDR3 nucleotide sequence: TGTGCCAGCAGCAGGACAGGGACGAACACCGGGGAGCTGTTTTTT. The whole variable domain, filled in from reference TRBV2 and TRBJ2-2, reads EPEVTQTPSHQVTQMGQEVILRCVPISNHLYFYWYRQILGQKVEFLVSFYNNEISEKSEIFDDQFSVERPDGSNFTLKIRSTKLEDSAMYFCASSRTGTNTGELFFGEGSRLTVL.

This chain uses TRBV28 with TRBJ1-5; the match to TRBD1 covers 8 bases. This CDR3 region has 15 residues. With V trimmed by 4 bases and J by 7 bases, 9 bases remained unmatched. Germline lookup yields CDR1 MDHEN and CDR2 SYDVKM. The DNA of the CDR3 is TGTGCCAGCAGTTCGACGCAGGGGGCAAGGCAGCCCCAGCATTTT. Protein sequence: CASSSTQGARQPQHF. Full variable domain (remainder filled in from reference TRBV28 and TRBJ1-5): DVKVTQSSRYLVKRTGEKVFLECVQDMDHENMFWYRQDPGLGLRLIYFSYDVKMKEKGDIPEGYSVSREKKERFSLILESASTNQTSMYLCASSSTQGARQPQHFGDGTRLSIL.

The chain uses TRBV3-1 (or the pseudogene TRBV3-2) and TRBJ2-1; 15 nucleotides align to TRBD2. The V and J ends lost 3 bases and 7 bases, in that order; junction bases with no gene match: 1. The V gene's germline CDR1 is LGHDT and CDR2 YNNKEL (reference sequence). This CDR3 spans 15 amino acids. CDR3 DNA sequence: TGTGCCAGCAGCCACGGGACTAGCGGGGGGAATGAGCAGTTCTTC. It encodes CASSHGTSGGNEQFF.

The rearrangement uses TRBV6-4 and TRBJ2-7; 10 positions match TRBD2. The CDR3 length is 15 residues. V dropped 3 bases and J dropped 0; count of bases not matched to a gene: 2. In germline, CDR1 is MRHNA, CDR2 SNTAGT. CDR3 in amino acids: CASSELAGSSYEQYF. CDR3 in DNA: TGTGCCAGCAGTGAACTAGCGGGGAGCTCCTACGAGCAGTACTTC.